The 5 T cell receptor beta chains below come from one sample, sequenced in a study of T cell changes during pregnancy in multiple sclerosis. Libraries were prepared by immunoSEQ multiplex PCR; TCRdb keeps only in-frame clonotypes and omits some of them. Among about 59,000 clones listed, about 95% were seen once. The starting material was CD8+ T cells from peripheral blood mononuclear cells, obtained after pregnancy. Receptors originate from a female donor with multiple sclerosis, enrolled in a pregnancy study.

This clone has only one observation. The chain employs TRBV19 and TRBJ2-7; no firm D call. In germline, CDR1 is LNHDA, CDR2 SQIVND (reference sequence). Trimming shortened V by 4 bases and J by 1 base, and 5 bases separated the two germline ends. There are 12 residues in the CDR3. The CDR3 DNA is TGTGCCAGTAGTACCGGGTCCTACGAGCAGTACTTC. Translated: CASSTGSYEQYF.

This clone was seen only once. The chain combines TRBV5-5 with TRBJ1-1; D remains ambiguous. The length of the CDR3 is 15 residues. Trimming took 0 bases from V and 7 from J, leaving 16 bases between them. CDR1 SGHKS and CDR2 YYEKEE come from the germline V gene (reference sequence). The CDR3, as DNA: TGTGCCAGCAGCTTGGAAACAAGGGTAGCGCTTGAAGCTTTCTTT. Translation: CASSLETRVALEAFF.

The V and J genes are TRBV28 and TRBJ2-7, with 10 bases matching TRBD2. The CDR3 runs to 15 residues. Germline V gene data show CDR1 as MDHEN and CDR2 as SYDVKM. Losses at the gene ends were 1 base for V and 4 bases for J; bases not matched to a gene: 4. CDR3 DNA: TGTGCCAGCAGTTTATCGGCTAGCGGGAGTTACGAGCAGTACTTC. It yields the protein CASSLSASGSYEQYF.

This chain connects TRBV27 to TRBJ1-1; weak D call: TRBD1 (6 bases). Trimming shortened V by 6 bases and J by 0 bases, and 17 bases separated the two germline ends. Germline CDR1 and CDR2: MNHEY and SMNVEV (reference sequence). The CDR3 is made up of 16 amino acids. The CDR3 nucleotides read TGTGCCAGCAGCCCGCCGGGACACACCATGAACACTGAAGCTTTCTTT. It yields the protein CASSPPGHTMNTEAFF.

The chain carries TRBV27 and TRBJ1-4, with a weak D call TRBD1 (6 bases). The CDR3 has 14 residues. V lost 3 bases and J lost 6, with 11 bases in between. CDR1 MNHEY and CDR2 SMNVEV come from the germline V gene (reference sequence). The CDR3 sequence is CASSFAQGDEKLFF. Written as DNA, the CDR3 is TGTGCCAGCAGTTTCGCACAGGGCGATGAAAAACTGTTTTTT.